This T cell receptor (beta chain) emerged from a study of Ad26.COV2.S vaccination and SARS-CoV-2 variants. Study summary: Among those in the COV1001 Ad26.COV2.S trial arm was the donor. The authors gave Ad26.COV2.S intramuscularly, either once or twice 56 days apart. General study points: Vaccinees displayed broader spike-specific TCR repertoires than placebo recipients. Participants given vaccine showed non-spike TCR breadth similar to that of placebo recipients.

Clones were sequenced by immunoSEQ multiplex PCR, and TCRdb holds only the in-frame ones, with some missing. The table lists 430,000 or so clones, roughly 89% of them singletons, with about 2.5% in the top ten. Points on this clone: Antigen: not known.

Stated treatment: around 19 received Ad26.COV2.S at low or high dose, single or two shots; roughly 5 received placebo; per-sample allocation not given. Sample collection was performed on day 63 after the first vaccine or placebo injection. Sequenced material: peripheral blood, taken in a trial of Ad26.COV2.S vaccine versus placebo. The clonotype comes from a person between 18 and 59 years old who received the Ad26.COV2.S COVID-19 vaccine or a placebo.

Here the CDR3 reads CASSATGLAGLGETQYF. CDR3 DNA: TGTGCCAGCAGCGCCACAGGACTAGCGGGATTAGGGGAGACCCAGTACTTC. This chain connects TRBV9 to TRBJ2-5; 12 bases fit TRBD2. CDR3 size: 17 residues. Losses at the gene ends were 3 bases for V and 5 bases for J; bases not matched to a gene: 11. Germline CDR1 reads SGDLS; CDR2 reads YYNGEE.